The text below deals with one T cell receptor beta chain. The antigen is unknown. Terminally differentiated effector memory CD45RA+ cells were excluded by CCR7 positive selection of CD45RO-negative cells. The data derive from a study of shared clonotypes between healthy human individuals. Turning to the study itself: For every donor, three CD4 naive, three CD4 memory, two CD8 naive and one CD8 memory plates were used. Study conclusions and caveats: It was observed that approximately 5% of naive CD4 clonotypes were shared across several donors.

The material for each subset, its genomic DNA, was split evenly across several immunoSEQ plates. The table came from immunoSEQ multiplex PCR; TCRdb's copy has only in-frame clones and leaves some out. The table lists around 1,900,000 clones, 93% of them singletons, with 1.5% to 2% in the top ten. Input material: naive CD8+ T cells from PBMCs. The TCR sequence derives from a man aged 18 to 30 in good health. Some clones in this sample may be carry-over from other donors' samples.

This CDR3 is CASSLLLVAGLLGEQYF. CDR3 DNA: TGTGCCAGCAGTTTATTGTTGGTAGCGGGACTTCTGGGCGAGCAGTACTTC. V usage is TRBV27 and J usage is TRBJ2-7, with TRBD2 matching over 8 bases. The CDR3 covers 17 residues. Trimming at V came to 1 base and at J to 6 bases, leaving 14 bases not matched to a gene. CDR1 and CDR2 (germline): MNHEY, SMNVEV (reference sequence).